The T cell receptor beta chain described here comes from a study of T cells after yellow fever vaccination. TCRdb re-called the 5' RACE reads through MiXCR, storing one row per CDR3 protein. The table lists fewer than 450,000 distinct CDR3 sequences, about 4% of them singletons, with around 24% in the top ten. This clonotype was picked up a small number of times. Its antigen remains unidentified. Study results and limitations: Peaking on day 5 versus 15, the secondary response was faster but weaker.

CDR1 is MNHNY, CDR2 SVGAGI, per germline (reference sequence). V shed 6 bases and J shed 8 bases, with 11 bases lying between them. This CDR3 comprises 12 residues. Here the sequenced sample was PBMCs, taken 5 days after the yellow fever booster vaccination. This receptor was obtained from a man between 18 and 35 years old who received the YFV17D yellow fever vaccine. The rearrangement joins TRBV6-6 to TRBJ2-1; D gene uncertain. The CDR3 protein is CASRTIGYEQFF. CDR3 in DNA: TGTGCCAGCAGGACAATAGGCTATGAGCAGTTCTTC.